This T cell receptor (beta chain) emerged from a study of PD-1 blockade in classical Hodgkin lymphoma. Per the germline V gene, CDR1 is MNHEY and CDR2 is SVGAGI. J gave up 1 base and V 6 bases, and 4 bases lay outside the gene matches. This CDR3 spans 15 amino acids. The method was immunoSEQ multiplex PCR; TCRdb's version includes in-frame clones alone and lacks a portion of them. The repertoire holds tens of thousands of clones, over 75% seen once, with 2% to 3% in the top ten. Broader study findings: Researchers reported that CD4+ TCR diversity, though not CD8+, rose significantly by C4D1. Patients were excluded if nivolumab began under 1 year after ASCT (the autologous transplant).

Every patient experienced relapse after autologous stem cell transplantation, and brentuximab vedotin exposure varied. For this clone: As yet, its antigen is unknown.

This sample comprised peripheral blood mononuclear cells (PBMCs), obtained at baseline. V gene TRBV6-5 combines with J gene TRBJ1-1; the match to TRBD1 covers 11 bases. The clonotype comes from a human donor with classical Hodgkin lymphoma. Written as DNA, the CDR3 is TGTGCCAGCAGGTGGGACAGGGGGAAGAACACTGAAGCTTTCTTT. It specifies CASRWDRGKNTEAFF.